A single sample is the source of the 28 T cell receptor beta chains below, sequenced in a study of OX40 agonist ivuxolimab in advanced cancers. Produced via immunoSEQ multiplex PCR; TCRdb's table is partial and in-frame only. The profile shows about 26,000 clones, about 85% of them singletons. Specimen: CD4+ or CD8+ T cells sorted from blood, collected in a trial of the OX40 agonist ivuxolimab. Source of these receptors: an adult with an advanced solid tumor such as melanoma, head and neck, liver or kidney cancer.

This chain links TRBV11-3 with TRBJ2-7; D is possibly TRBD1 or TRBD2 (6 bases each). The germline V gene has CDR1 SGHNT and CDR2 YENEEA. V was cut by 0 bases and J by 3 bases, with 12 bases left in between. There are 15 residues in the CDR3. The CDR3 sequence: CASSLDAQGLYEQYF. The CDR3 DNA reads TGTGCCAGCAGCTTAGATGCACAGGGACTCTACGAGCAGTACTTC. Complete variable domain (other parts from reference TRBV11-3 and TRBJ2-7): EAGVVQSPRYKIIEKKQPVAFWCNPISGHNTLYWYLQNLGQGPELLIRYENEEAVDDSQLPKDRFSAERLKGVDSTLKIQPAELGDSAVYLCASSLDAQGLYEQYFGPGTRLTVT.

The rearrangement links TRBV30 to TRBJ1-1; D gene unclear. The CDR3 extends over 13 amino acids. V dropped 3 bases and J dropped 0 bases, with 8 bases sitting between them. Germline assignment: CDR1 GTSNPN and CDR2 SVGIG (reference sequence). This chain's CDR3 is CAWRRSVNTEAFF. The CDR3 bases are TGTGCCTGGAGGAGGAGCGTGAACACTGAAGCTTTCTTT.

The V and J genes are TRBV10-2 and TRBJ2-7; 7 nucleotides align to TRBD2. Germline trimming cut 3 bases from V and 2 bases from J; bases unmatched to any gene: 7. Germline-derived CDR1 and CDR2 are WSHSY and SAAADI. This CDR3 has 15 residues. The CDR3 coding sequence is TGCGCCAGCAGTGACCTGGCTAGCGGAGCCTACGAGCAGTACTTC. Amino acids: CASSDLASGAYEQYF.

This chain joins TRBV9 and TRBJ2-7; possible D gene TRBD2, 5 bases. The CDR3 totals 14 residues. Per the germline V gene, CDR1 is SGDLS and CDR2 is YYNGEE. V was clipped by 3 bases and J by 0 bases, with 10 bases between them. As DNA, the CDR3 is TGTGCCAGCAGCGGGACTTCCAGCTCCTACGAGCAGTACTTC. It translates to CASSGTSSSYEQYF.

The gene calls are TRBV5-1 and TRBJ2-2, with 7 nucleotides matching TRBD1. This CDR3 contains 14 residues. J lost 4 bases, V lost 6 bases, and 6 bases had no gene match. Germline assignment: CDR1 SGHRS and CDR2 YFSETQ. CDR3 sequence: CASKFNRGTGELFF. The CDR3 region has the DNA TGCGCCAGCAAATTTAACAGGGGCACCGGGGAGCTGTTTTTT.

The CDR3 DNA sequence: TGTGCCAGCAGCCCCGGACAGGGATTCCCCTATGGCTACACCTTC. Amino acid sequence: CASSPGQGFPYGYTF. This chain joins TRBV5-6 and TRBJ1-2, with 8 positions matching TRBD1. V was clipped by 4 bases and J by 4 bases; unmatched bases: 9. Germline V gene data show CDR1 as SGHDT and CDR2 as YYEEEE. The CDR3 runs 15 residues. The entire variable domain, with the rest obtained from reference TRBV5-6 and TRBJ1-2, is as follows: DAGVTQSPTHLIKTRGQQVTLRCSPKSGHDTVSWYQQALGQGPQFIFQYYEEEERQRGNFPDRFSGHQFPNYSSELNVNALLLGDSALYLCASSPGQGFPYGYTFGSGTRLTVV.

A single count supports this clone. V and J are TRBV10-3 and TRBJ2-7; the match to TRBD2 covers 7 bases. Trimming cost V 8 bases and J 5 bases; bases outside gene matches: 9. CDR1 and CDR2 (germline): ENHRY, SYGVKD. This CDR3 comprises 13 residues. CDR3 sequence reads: CAIGASRGDEQYF. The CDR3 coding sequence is TGTGCCATCGGAGCGTCCCGGGGGGACGAGCAGTACTTC.

The CDR3 DNA follows: TGTGCCAGCAGTTACCGAGCCCACTACAATCAGCCCCAGCATTTT. Translation: CASSYRAHYNQPQHF. V and J are TRBV6-5 and TRBJ1-5; D call uncertain. Trimming took off 2 bases at V and 3 bases at J, with 11 bases between the two ends. The germline V gene has CDR1 MNHEY and CDR2 SVGAGI. This CDR3 comprises 15 residues.

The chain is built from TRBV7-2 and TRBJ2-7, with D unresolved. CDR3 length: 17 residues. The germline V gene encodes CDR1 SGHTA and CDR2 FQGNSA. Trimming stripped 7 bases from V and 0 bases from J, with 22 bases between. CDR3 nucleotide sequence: TGTGCCAGCACCTTGAGTAACAGTCTCACCCCCTCCTACGAGCAGTACTTC. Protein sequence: CASTLSNSLTPSYEQYF. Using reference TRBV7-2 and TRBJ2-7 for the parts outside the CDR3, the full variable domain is GAGVSQSPSNKVTEKGKDVELRCDPISGHTALYWYRQSLGQGLEFLIYFQGNSAPDKSGLPSDRFSAERTGGSVSTLTIQRTQQEDSAVYLCASTLSNSLTPSYEQYFGPGTRLTVT.

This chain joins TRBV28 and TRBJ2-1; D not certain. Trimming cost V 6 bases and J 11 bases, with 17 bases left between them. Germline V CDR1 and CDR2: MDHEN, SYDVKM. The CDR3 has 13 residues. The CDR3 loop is CASSLHLSLQQFF. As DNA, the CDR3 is TGTGCCAGCAGCCTTCACTTATCCTTACAGCAGTTCTTC.

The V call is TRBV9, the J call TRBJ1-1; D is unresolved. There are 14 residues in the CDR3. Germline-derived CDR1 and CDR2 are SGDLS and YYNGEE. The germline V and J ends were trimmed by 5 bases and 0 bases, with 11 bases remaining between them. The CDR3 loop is CASSPGPVNTEAFF. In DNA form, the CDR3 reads TGTGCCAGCAGTCCCGGCCCAGTGAACACTGAAGCTTTCTTT.

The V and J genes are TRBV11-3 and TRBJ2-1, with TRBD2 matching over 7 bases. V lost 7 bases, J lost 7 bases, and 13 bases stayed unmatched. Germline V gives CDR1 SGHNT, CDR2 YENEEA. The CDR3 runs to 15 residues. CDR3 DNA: TGTGCCAGCAACCGTCGGGGGGATGGGCGAAATGAGCAGTTCTTC. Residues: CASNRRGDGRNEQFF. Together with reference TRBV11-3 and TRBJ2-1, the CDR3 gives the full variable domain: EAGVVQSPRYKIIEKKQPVAFWCNPISGHNTLYWYLQNLGQGPELLIRYENEEAVDDSQLPKDRFSAERLKGVDSTLKIQPAELGDSAVYLCASNRRGDGRNEQFFGPGTRLTVL.

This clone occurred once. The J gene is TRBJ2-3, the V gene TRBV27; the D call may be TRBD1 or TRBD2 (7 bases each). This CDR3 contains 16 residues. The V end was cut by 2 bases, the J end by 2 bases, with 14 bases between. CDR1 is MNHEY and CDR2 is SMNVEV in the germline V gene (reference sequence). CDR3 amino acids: CASSLQGGWVTDTQYF. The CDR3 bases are TGTGCCAGCAGTTTACAGGGGGGGTGGGTCACAGATACGCAGTATTTT.

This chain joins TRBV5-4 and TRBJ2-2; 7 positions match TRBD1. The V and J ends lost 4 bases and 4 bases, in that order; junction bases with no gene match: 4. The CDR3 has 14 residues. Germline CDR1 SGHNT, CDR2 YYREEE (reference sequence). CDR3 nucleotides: TGTGCCAGCAGCGAGTCAGGGGGCACCGGGGAGCTGTTTTTT. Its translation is CASSESGGTGELFF.

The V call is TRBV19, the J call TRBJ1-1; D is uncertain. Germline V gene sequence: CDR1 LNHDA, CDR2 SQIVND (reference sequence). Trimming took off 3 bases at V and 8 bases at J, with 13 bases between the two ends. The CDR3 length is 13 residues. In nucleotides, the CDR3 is TGTGCCAGTAGTATGTCCGGACGAATGGAAGCTTTCTTT. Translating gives CASSMSGRMEAFF. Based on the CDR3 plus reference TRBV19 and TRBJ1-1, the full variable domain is DGGITQSPKYLFRKEGQNVTLSCEQNLNHDAMYWYRQDPGQGLRLIYYSQIVNDFQKGDIAEGYSVSREKKESFPLTVTSAQKNPTAFYLCASSMSGRMEAFFGQGTRLTVV.

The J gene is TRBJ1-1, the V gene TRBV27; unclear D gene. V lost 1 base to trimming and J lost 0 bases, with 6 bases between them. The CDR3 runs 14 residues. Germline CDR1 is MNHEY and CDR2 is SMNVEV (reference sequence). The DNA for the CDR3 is TGTGCCAGCAGTTTATTTGCAGTGAACACTGAAGCTTTCTTT. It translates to CASSLFAVNTEAFF.

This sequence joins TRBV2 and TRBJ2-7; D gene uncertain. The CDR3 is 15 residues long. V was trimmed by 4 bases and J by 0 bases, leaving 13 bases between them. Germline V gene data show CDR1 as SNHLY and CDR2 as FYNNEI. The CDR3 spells CASSAVVSFSYEQYF. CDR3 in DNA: TGTGCCAGCAGTGCTGTAGTCAGCTTCTCCTACGAGCAGTACTTC.

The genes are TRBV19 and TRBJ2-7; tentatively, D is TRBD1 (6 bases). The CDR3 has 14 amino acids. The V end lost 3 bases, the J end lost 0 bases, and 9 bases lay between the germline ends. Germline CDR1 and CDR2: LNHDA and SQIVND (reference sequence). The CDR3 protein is CASSMAGASYEQYF. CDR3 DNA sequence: TGTGCCAGTAGTATGGCAGGGGCCTCCTACGAGCAGTACTTC.

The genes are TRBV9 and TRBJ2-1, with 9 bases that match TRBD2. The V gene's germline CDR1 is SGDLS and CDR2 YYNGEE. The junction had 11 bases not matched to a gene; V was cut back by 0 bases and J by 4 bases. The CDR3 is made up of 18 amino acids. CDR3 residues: CASSVVESLTSGYNEQFF. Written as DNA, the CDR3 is TGTGCCAGCAGCGTAGTGGAGTCGTTGACTAGCGGATACAATGAGCAGTTCTTC.

Written as DNA, the CDR3 is TGTGCCAGCAGCTTGGCTTGGGGGTACGAGCAGTACTTC. Its translation is CASSLAWGYEQYF. This chain joins TRBV5-6 and TRBJ2-7; possibly TRBD1 or TRBD2 for D (5 bases each). The V and J ends lost 0 bases and 4 bases respectively, with 8 bases between them. Germline V gene lookup returns CDR1 SGHDT and CDR2 YYEEEE. The length of the CDR3 is 13 residues.

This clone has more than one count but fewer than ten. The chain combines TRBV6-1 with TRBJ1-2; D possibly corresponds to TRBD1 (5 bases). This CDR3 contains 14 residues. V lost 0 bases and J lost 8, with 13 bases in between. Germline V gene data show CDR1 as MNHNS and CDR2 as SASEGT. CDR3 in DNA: TGTGCCAGCAGTGAAGCAATGGAGGGGTTGGGCTACACCTTC. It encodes CASSEAMEGLGYTF.

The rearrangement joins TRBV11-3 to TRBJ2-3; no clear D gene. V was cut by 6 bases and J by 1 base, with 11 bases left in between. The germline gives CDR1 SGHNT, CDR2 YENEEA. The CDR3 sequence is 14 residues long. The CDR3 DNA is TGTGCCAGCAGGAAAGACTGGGGCACAGATACGCAGTATTTT. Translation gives CASRKDWGTDTQYF. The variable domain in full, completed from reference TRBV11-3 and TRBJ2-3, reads EAGVVQSPRYKIIEKKQPVAFWCNPISGHNTLYWYLQNLGQGPELLIRYENEEAVDDSQLPKDRFSAERLKGVDSTLKIQPAELGDSAVYLCASRKDWGTDTQYFGPGTRLTVL.

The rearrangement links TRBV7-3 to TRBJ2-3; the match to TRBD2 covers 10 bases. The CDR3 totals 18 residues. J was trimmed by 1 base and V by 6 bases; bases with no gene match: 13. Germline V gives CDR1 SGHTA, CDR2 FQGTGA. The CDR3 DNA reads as TGTGCCAGCAGTCTTGGGAGCGGGAGGGCCTGGGGCACAGATACGCAGTATTTT. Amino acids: CASSLGSGRAWGTDTQYF.

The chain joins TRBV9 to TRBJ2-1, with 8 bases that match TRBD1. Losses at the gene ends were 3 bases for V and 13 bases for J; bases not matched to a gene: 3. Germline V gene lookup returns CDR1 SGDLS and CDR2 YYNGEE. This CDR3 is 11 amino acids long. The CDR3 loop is CASSDGTGQFF. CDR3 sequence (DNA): TGTGCCAGCAGCGACGGGACAGGTCAGTTCTTC.

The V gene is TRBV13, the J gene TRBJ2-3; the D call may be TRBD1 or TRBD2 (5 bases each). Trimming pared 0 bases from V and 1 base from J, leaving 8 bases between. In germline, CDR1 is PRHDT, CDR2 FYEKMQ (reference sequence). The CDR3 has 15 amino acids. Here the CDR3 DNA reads TGTGCCAGCAGCTTAGGGAGGGGTGGCACAGATACGCAGTATTTT. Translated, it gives CASSLGRGGTDTQYF.

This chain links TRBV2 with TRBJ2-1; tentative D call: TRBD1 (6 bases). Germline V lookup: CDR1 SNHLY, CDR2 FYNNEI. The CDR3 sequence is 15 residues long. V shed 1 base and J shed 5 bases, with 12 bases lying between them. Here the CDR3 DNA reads TGTGCCAGCAGTGAAGACAGGGTGGGAAACAATGAGCAGTTCTTC. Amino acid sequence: CASSEDRVGNNEQFF.

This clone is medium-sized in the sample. The CDR3 loop reads CASSLQTSQETQYF. The CDR3 DNA is TGTGCCAGCAGCTTACAAACATCCCAAGAGACCCAGTACTTC. V gene TRBV11-2 combines with J gene TRBJ2-5; D unclear. Trimming left V 2 bases short and J 1 base short, with 8 bases between. The CDR3 extends over 14 amino acids. Germline assignment: CDR1 SGHAT and CDR2 FQNNGV.

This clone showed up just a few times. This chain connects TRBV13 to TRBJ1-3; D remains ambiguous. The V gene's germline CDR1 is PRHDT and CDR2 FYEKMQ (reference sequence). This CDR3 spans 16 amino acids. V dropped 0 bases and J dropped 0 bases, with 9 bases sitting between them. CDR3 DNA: TGTGCCAGCAGCTTAGGCGCGGACCGCTCTGGAAACACCATATATTTT. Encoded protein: CASSLGADRSGNTIYF. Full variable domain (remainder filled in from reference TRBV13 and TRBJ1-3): AAGVIQSPRHLIKEKRETATLKCYPIPRHDTVYWYQQGPGQDPQFLISFYEKMQSDKGSIPDRFSAQQFSDYHSELNMSSLELGDSALYFCASSLGADRSGNTIYFGEGSWLTVV.